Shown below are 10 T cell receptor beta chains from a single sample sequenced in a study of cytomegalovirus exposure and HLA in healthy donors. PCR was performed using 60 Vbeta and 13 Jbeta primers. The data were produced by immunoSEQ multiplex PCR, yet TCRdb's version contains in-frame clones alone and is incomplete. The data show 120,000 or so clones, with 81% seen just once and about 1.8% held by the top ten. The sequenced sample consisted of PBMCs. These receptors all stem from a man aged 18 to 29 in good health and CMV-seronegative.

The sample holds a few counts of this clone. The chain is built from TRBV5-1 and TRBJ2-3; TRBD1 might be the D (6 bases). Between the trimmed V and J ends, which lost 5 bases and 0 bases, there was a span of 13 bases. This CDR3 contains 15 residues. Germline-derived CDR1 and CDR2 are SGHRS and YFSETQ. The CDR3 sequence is CASRDSLFSTDTQYF. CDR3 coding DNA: TGCGCCAGCAGGGACAGTCTTTTTAGCACAGATACGCAGTATTTT.

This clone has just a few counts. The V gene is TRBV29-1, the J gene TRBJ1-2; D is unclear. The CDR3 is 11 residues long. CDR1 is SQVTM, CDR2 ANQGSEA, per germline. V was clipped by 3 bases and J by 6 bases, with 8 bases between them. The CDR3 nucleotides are TGCAGCGTTGAGACAATAGATGGCTACACCTTC. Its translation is CSVETIDGYTF.

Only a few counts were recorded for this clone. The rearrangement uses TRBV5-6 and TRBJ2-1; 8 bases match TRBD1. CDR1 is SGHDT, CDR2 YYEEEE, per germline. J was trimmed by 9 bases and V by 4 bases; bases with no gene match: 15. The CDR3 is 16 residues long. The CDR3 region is CASSNRTGSNWGEQFF. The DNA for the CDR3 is TGTGCCAGCAGCAATCGGACAGGGTCGAACTGGGGTGAGCAGTTCTTC.

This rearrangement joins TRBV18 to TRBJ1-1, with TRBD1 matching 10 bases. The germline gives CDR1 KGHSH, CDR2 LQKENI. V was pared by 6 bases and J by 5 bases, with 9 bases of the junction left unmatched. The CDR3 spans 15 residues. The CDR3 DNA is TGTGCCAGCTCCCAGACAGGGGGCTGGGAAACTGAAGCTTTCTTT. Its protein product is CASSQTGGWETEAFF. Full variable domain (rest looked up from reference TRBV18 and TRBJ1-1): NAGVMQNPRHLVRRRGQEARLRCSPMKGHSHVYWYRQLPEEGLKFMVYLQKENIIDESGMPKERFSAEFPKEGPSILRIQQVVRGDSAAYFCASSQTGGWETEAFFGQGTRLTVV.

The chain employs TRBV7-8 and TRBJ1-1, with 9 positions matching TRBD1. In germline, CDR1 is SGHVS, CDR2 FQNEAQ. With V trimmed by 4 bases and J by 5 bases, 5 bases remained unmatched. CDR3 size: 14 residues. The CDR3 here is CASSSGTGRTEAFF. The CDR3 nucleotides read TGTGCCAGCAGCTCCGGGACAGGGAGGACTGAAGCTTTCTTT.

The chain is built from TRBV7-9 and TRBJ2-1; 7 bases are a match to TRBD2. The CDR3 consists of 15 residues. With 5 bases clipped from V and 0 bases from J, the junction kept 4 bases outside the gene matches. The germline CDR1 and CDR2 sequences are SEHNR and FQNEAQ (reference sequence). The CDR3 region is CASSPRTSSYNEQFF. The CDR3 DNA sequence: TGTGCCAGCAGCCCCCGGACTAGCTCCTACAATGAGCAGTTCTTC.

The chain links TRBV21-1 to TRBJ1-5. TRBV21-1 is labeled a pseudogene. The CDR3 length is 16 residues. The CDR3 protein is CASSSPRGGLCQPQHF. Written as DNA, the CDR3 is TGTGCCAGCAGCTCCCCTCGGGGAGGGTTGTGTCAGCCCCAGCATTTT.

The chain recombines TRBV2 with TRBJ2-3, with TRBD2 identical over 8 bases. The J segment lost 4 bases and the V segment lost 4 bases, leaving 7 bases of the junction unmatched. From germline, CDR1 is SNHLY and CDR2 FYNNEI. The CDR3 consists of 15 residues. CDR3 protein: CASSGAGGLADTQYF. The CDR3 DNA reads TGTGCCAGCAGTGGGGCGGGGGGATTGGCAGATACGCAGTATTTT.

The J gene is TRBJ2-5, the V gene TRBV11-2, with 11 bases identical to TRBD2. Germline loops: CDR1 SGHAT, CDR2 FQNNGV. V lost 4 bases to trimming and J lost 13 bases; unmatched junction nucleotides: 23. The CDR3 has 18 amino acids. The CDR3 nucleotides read TGTGCCAGCAGCTCCCATAGCGGGGGGGCAAGAGAGACCCAGTACTGGTACTTC. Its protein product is CASSSHSGGARETQYWYF.

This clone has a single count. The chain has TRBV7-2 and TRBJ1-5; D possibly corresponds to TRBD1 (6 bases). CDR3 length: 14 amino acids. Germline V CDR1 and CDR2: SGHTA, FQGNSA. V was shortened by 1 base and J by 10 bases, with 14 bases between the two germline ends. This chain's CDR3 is CASSLEQGNRPQHF. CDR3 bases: TGTGCCAGCAGCTTAGAGCAGGGGAATCGACCCCAGCATTTT.